The clone carrying this T cell receptor beta chain was recorded a few times. Its target is unknown. One end of the junction varies from germline; a read error may be responsible. In the PCR, 60 Vbeta and 13 Jbeta primers were used. Assay: immunoSEQ multiplex PCR; the TCRdb copy retains only in-frame clones and omits some. The profile shows more than 95,000 clones, around 67% of them singletons. The data originate from a study of cytomegalovirus exposure and HLA in healthy donors. This CDR3 is built from 12 residues. Germline CDR1 and CDR2: LNHNV and YYDKDF (reference sequence). Study-level findings and limits: At a 0.05 false discovery rate, a later analysis found some 18,000 TCR beta sequences to be associated with HLA alleles. In an earlier analysis, about 87% or about 30%: the productive usage of most TCR beta V segments.

The receptor's source is a woman aged 50 to 60 in good health and CMV-seronegative. The gene calls are TRBV15 and TRBJ2-7; 8 nucleotides agree with TRBD1. Sequencing used PBMCs. Written as DNA, the CDR3 is TGTGCCACCAGCAGAGAGTCCGGACAGGGCCTCTTC. Its translation: CATSRESGQGLF.